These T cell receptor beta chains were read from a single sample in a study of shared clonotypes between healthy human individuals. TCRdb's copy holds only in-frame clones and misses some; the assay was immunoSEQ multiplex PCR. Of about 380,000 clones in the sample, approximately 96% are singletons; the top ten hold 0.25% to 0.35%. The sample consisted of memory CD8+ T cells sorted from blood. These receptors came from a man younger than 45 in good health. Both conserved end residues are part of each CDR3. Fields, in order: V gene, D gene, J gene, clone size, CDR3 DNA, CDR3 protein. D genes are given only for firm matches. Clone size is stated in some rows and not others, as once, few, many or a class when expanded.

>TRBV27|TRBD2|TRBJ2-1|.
TGTGCCAGCAGACGGACTAGCGGGAGTAAAATTGAGCAGTTCTTC
CASRRTSGSKIEQFF
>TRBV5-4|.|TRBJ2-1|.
TGTGCCAGCAGCACTCGATACAATGAGCAGTTCTTC
CASSTRYNEQFF
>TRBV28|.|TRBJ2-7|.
TGTGCCAGCAGTTTCTTGTCCTACGAGCAGTACTTC
CASSFLSYEQYF
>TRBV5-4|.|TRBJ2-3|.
TGTGCCAGCAGCTTGGTCGGGGCTAGCACAGATACGCAGTATTTT
CASSLVGASTDTQYF
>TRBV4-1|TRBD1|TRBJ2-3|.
TGCGCCAGCAGCCAAGGGGGACAGCTTATTAGCACAGATACGCAGTATTTT
CASSQGGQLISTDTQYF
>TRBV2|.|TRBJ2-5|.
TGTGCCAGCGAGCGGATCCAAGAGACCCAGTACTTC
CASERIQETQYF
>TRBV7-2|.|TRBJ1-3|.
TGTGCCAGCAGCTTAACCGGGACGGTTCACAACACCATATATTTT
CASSLTGTVHNTIYF
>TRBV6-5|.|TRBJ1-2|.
TGTGCCAGCAGTTACCGGCAAAACTATGGCTACACCTTC
CASSYRQNYGYTF
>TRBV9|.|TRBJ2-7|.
TGTGCCAGCAGCGTGGGGACCGAGGGGTTCTACGAGCAGTACTTC
CASSVGTEGFYEQYF
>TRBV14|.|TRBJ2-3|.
TGTGCCAGCAGCCAAGGACTCACAGATACGCAGTATTTT
CASSQGLTDTQYF
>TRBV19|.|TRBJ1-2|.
TGTGCCAGTAGTATTGATGCACCTAACTATGGCTACACCTTC
CASSIDAPNYGYTF
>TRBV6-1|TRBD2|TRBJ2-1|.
TGTGCCAGCAGTGAACCAATTCACGTCGGACTAGCGGGAGTGGCCGCTTACAATGAGCAGTTCTTC
CASSEPIHVGLAGVAAYNEQFF
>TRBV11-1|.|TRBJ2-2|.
TGTGCCAGCAGCTTGAGGCCGACCGGGGAGCTGTTTTTT
CASSLRPTGELFF
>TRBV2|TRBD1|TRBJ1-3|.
TGTGCCAGCAGCCCAGGGGGCACCATATATTTT
CASSPGGTIYF
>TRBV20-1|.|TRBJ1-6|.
TGCAGTGCTCCCGCGGGGTTTGACCTCCACTTT
CSAPAGFDLHF
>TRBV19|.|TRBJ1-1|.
TGTGCCAGTAGTATAGATGGGGTCCGTGACACTGAAGCTTTCTTT
CASSIDGVRDTEAFF
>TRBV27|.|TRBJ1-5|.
TGTGCCAGCAGTTCTAACGGGGGGGCGCGAGGGAATCAGCCCCAGCATTTT
CASSSNGGARGNQPQHF
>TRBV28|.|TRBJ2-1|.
TGTGCCAGCAGGCGCACAGGCAATGAGCAGTTCTTC
CASRRTGNEQFF
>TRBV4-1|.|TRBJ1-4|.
TGCGCCAGCAGCCAAGATGGGGCGTCCGATGAAAAACTGTTTTTT
CASSQDGASDEKLFF
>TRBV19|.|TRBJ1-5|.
TGTGCCAGTAGGAAGGTCCGTTATAGCAATCAGCCCCAGCATTTT
CASRKVRYSNQPQHF
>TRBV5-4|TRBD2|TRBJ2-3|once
TGTGCCAGCAGCTTGGATGGGCTAGCGGGAGCAGTTGGGCCCACAGATACGCAGTATTTT
CASSLDGLAGAVGPTDTQYF
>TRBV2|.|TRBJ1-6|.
TGTGCCAGCATGGGCAGGGTATACGATAATTCACCCCTCCACTTT
CASMGRVYDNSPLHF
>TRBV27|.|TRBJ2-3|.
TGTGCCAGCAGTCCTAACACAGATACGCAGTATTTT
CASSPNTDTQYF
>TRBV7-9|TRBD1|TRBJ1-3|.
TGTGCCAGCAGCCAGGGACAGGGGATCGTAAACACCATATATTTT
CASSQGQGIVNTIYF
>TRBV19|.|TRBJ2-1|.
TGTGCCAGTAGTATAGATGAGGTAGCTAGCGTCTCGTACAATGAGCAGTTCTTC
CASSIDEVASVSYNEQFF
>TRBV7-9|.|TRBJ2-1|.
TGTGCCAGCAGCTTGGAATGGGGGATCCTTAACAATGAGCAGTTCTTC
CASSLEWGILNNEQFF
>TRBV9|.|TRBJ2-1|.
TGTGCCAGCAGCGTAGCGGGAACGGTCAATGAGCAGTTCTTC
CASSVAGTVNEQFF
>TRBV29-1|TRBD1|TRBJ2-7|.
TGCAGCGTCCGGACAGGGGGCTACGAGCAGTACTTC
CSVRTGGYEQYF
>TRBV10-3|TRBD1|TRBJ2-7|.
TGTGCCATGAGCGCCACAGGACAGGACACCTACGAGCAGTACTTC
CAMSATGQDTYEQYF
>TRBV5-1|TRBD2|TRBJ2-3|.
TGCGCCAGCAAAGTAGTTGCGGGAGTGAGGACAGATACGCAGTATTTT
CASKVVAGVRTDTQYF
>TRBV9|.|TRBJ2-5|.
TGTGCCAGCAGCGTAGGCGGCGATCAAGAGACCCAGTACTTC
CASSVGGDQETQYF
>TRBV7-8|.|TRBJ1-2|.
TGTGCCAGCAGCTTAGATTTAGGTTATGTCTATGGCTACACCTTC
CASSLDLGYVYGYTF
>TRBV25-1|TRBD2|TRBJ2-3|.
TGTGCCAGCAGTGAATGGGCTAGCGGCTCTAGCACAGATACGCAGTATTTT
CASSEWASGSSTDTQYF
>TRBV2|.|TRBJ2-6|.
TGTGCCAGCAGCCTCGGGGGACCTGGGGCCAACGTCCTGACTTTC
CASSLGGPGANVLTF
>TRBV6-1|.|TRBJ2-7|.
TGTGCCAGCAGTCGACTAGGCTACGAGCAGTACTTC
CASSRLGYEQYF
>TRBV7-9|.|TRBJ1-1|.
TGTGCCAGCAGCTTAGAGAGTTCTGAAGCTTTCTTT
CASSLESSEAFF
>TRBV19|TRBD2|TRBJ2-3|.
TGTGCCAGATTACTAGCGGGAGATGTAGATACGCAGTATTTT
CARLLAGDVDTQYF
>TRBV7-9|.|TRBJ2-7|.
TGTGCCAGCAGCTTAGATCCTAGCTCCTACGAGCAGTACTTC
CASSLDPSSYEQYF
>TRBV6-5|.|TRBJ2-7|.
TGTGCCACCCGGGGGAGGAGCGAGCAGTACTTC
CATRGRSEQYF
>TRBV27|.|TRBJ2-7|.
TGTGCCAGCAGTTTAGGGGGACCCCCCTACGAGCAGTACTTC
CASSLGGPPYEQYF
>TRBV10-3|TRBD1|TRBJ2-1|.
TGTGCCATCAGTATGGACAGGGGCAATGAGCAGTTCTTC
CAISMDRGNEQFF
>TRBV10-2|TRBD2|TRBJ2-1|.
TGCGCCAGCAGTGAGTTAGCGGGAGACGACAATGAGCAGTTCTTC
CASSELAGDDNEQFF
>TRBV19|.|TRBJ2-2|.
TGTGCTACTCAGCCGCGTGACGTGGACACCGGGGAGCTGTTTTTT
CATQPRDVDTGELFF
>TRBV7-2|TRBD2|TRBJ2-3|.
TGTGCCAGCAGCTTAGGGGGCGGGAGGGCAGATACGCAGTATTTT
CASSLGGGRADTQYF
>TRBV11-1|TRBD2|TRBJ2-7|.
TGTGCCAGCAGCTTACGGGAGGCGGGGATTGGTTCGGGAGAGCAGTACTTC
CASSLREAGIGSGEQYF
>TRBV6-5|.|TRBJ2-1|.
TGTGCCAGCAGGCTACTAGGTCCCTCCTACAATGAGCAGTTCTTC
CASRLLGPSYNEQFF
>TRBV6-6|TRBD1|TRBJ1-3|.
TGTGCCAGCAGTTACGAGGACAGGGGAGGAAACACCATATATTTT
CASSYEDRGGNTIYF
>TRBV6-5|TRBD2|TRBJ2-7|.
TGTGCCAGCAGCCGTAGCGGGAGCGAGCAGTACTTC
CASSRSGSEQYF
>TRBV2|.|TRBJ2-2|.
TGTGCCAGCAAATCTCTGCGAACCGGGGAGCTGTTTTTT
CASKSLRTGELFF
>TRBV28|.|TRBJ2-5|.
TGTGCCAGCAGGCCGGGCGGCCAAGAGACCCAGTACTTC
CASRPGGQETQYF
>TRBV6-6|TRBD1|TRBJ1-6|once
TGTGCCAGCAGTTACCTGGACAGGGCCATTTCACCCCTCCACTTT
CASSYLDRAISPLHF
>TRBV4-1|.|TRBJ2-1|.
TGCGCCAGCAGCCAAGACTGGACAGCCTCCTACAATGAGCAGTTCTTC
CASSQDWTASYNEQFF